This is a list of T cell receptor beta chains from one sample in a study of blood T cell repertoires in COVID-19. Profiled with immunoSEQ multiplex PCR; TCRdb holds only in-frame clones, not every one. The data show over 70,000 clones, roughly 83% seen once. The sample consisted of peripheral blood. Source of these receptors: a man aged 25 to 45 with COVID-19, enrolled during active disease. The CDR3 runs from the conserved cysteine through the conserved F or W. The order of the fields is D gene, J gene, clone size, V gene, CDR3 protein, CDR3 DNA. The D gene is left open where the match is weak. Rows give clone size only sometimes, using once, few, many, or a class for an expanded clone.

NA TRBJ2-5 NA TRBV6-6 CASSRGGGEAQETQYF TGTGCCAGCAGTCGGGGCGGGGGCGAGGCACAAGAGACCCAGTACTTC
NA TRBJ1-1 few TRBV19 CASSMVRGLGAGAEAFF TGTGCCAGTAGTATGGTTCGAGGGTTGGGGGCAGGGGCTGAAGCTTTCTTT
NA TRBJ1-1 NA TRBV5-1 CASSLDKYTEAFF TGCGCCAGCAGCTTGGACAAGTACACTGAAGCTTTCTTT
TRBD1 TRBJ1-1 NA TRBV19 CASSIMQGGTEAFF TGTGCCAGTAGTATTATGCAGGGGGGAACTGAAGCTTTCTTT
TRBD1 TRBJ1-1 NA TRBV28 CASSLEGFGTGRVNTEAFF TGTGCCAGCAGTTTAGAGGGGTTCGGGACAGGGAGGGTAAACACTGAAGCTTTCTTT
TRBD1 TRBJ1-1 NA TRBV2 CATMGQENTEAFF TGTGCCACCATGGGACAGGAGAACACTGAAGCTTTCTTT
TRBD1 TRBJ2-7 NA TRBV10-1 CASSEPGRGREQYF TGCGCCAGCAGTGAGCCGGGCAGGGGGCGCGAGCAGTACTTC
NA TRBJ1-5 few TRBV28 CASQYSNQPQHF TGTGCCAGCCAGTATAGCAATCAGCCCCAGCATTTT
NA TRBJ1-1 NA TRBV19 CASRSRGTGDTEAFF TGTGCCAGTAGGTCCCGAGGGACGGGGGACACTGAAGCTTTCTTT
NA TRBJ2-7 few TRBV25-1 CASSAAYEQYF TGTGCCAGCAGTGCCGCCTACGAGCAGTACTTC
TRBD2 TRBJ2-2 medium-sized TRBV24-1 CATREAGDTGELFF TGTGCCACCAGGGAAGCGGGAGATACCGGGGAGCTGTTTTTT
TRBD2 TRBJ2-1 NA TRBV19 CASSMNGVSGSSYNEQFF TGTGCCAGTAGTATGAACGGGGTTAGCGGGAGCTCCTACAATGAGCAGTTCTTC
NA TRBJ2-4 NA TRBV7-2 CASSLEGGGNIQYF TGTGCCAGCAGCTTAGAAGGAGGGGGCAACATTCAGTACTTC
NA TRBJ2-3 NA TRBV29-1 CSVFRRDTQYF TGCAGCGTCTTCCGGAGGGATACGCAGTATTTT
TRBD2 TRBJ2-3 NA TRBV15 CATSRETSGSNTQYF TGTGCCACCAGCAGAGAGACTAGCGGGAGCAATACGCAGTATTTT
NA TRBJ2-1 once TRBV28 CASSPIPGTRTYNEQFF TGTGCCAGCAGTCCCATCCCCGGGACAAGGACCTACAATGAGCAGTTCTTC
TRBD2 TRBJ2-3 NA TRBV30 CAWTRASGRATQYF TGTGCCTGGACACGGGCTAGCGGGAGAGCTACGCAGTATTTT
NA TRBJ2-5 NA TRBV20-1 CSASTVGAETQYF TGCAGTGCTAGTACCGTGGGGGCAGAGACCCAGTACTTC
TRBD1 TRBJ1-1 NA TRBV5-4 CASSVWGRDRGRTEAFF TGTGCCAGCAGCGTTTGGGGAAGAGACAGGGGGCGAACTGAAGCTTTCTTT
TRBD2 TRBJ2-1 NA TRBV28 CASSSPRWDRGDEQFF TGTGCCAGCAGTTCACCAAGGTGGGATCGGGGGGATGAGCAGTTCTTC
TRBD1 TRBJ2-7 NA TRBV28 CAIRDSTHEQYF TGTGCCATCAGGGACAGTACCCACGAGCAGTACTTC
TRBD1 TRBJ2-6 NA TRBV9 CAIQGPGANVLTF TGTGCCATACAGGGGCCTGGGGCCAACGTCCTGACTTTC
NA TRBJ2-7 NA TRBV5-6 CASRSLGNLDEQYF TGTGCCAGCAGATCCCTCGGGAACCTAGACGAGCAGTACTTC
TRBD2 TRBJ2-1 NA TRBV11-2 CASSLISGSVNEQFF TGTGCCAGCAGCTTAATTAGCGGGAGTGTCAATGAGCAGTTCTTC
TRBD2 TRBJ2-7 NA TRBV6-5 CASSYSSSGSYEQYF TGTGCCAGCAGTTACTCGTCTAGCGGGAGCTACGAGCAGTACTTC
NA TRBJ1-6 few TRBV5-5 CASSRREGTYNSPLHF TGTGCCAGCTCACGACGGGAGGGGACCTATAATTCACCCCTCCACTTT
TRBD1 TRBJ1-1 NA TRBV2 CASTEDRFQLEAFF TGTGCCAGCACTGAGGACAGGTTCCAGCTTGAAGCTTTCTTT
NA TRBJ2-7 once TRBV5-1 CASSPGSHEQYF TGCGCCAGCTCGCCGGGGTCCCACGAGCAGTACTTC
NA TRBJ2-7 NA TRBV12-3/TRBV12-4 CASISAGGREQYF TGTGCCAGCATATCGGCAGGGGGGAGAGAGCAGTACTTC
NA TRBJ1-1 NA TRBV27 CASSLREGTEAFF TGTGCCAGCAGTTTACGGGAGGGTACTGAAGCTTTCTTT
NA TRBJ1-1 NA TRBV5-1 CASSLAGARTEAFF TGCGCCAGCAGCTTGGCAGGGGCGAGAACTGAAGCTTTCTTT
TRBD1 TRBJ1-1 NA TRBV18 CASSRGTAEAFF TGTGCCAGCTCGCGTGGGACAGCTGAAGCTTTCTTT
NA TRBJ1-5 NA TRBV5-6 CASSLGASNQPQHF TGTGCCAGCAGCTTGGGCGCCAGCAATCAGCCCCAGCATTTT
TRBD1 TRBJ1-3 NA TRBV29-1 CSIGTGQSSGNTIYF TGCAGCATCGGGACAGGGCAGAGCTCTGGAAACACCATATATTTT
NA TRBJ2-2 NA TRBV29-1 CSFRDTGELFF TGCAGCTTCAGGGACACCGGGGAGCTGTTTTTT
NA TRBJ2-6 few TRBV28 CASTSHGANVLTF TGTGCCAGCACCTCACATGGGGCCAACGTCCTGACTTTC
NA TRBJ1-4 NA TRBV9 CASSGHRDSGNEKLFF TGTGCCAGCAGCGGACACCGGGACTCTGGCAATGAAAAACTGTTTTTT
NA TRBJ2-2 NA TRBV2 CASKVEIADTGELFF TGTGCCAGCAAGGTGGAGATAGCGGACACCGGGGAGCTGTTTTTT
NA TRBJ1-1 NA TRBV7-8 CASSFEAGANTEAFF TGTGCCAGCAGCTTTGAGGCAGGGGCGAACACTGAAGCTTTCTTT
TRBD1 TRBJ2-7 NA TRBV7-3 CASSPTGQGYSEQYF TGTGCCAGCAGCCCGACGGGACAGGGGTACAGCGAGCAGTACTTC
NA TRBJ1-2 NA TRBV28 CASSFLPSAGHYGYTF TGTGCCAGCAGTTTTCTCCCCTCAGCGGGGCACTATGGCTACACCTTC
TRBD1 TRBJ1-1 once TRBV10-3 CATTGTGTGSTEAFF TGTGCCACCACGGGGACAGGGACTGGGAGCACTGAAGCTTTCTTT
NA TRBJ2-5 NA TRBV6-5 CATRTGETQYF TGTGCCACCAGGACGGGGGAGACCCAGTACTTC
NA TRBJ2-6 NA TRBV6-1 CASSDAGVISGANVLTF TGTGCCAGCAGTGACGCAGGGGTAATCTCTGGGGCCAACGTCCTGACTTTC
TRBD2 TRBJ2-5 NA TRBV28 CASSLLTSGTWETQYF TGTGCCAGCAGTTTATTAACTAGCGGGACGTGGGAGACCCAGTACTTC
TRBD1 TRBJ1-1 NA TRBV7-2 CASSFTTGGASRTEAFF TGTGCCAGCAGCTTCACAACAGGGGGCGCGTCTCGCACTGAAGCTTTCTTT
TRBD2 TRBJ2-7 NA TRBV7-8 CASSLMRLAVSYEQYF TGTGCCAGCAGCTTAATGAGACTAGCGGTTTCCTACGAGCAGTACTTC
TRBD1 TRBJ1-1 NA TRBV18 CASSPTPGQGSTEAFF TGTGCCAGCTCACCTACGCCGGGACAGGGGTCGACTGAAGCTTTCTTT
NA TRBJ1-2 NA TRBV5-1 CASSPREGYGYGYTF TGCGCCAGCAGCCCTCGGGAGGGATACGGCTATGGCTACACCTTC
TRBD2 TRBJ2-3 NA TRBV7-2 CASTFRLATDTQYF TGTGCCAGCACCTTCCGACTAGCTACAGATACGCAGTATTTT
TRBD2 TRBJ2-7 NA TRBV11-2 CASSLAPTSNEQYF TGTGCCAGCAGCTTAGCCCCGACTAGCAACGAGCAGTACTTC
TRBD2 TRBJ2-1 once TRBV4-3 CASSQSQLAGAYNEQFF TGCGCCAGCAGCCAGTCTCAACTAGCGGGGGCATACAATGAGCAGTTCTTC
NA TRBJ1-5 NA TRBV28 CASSSLDAEPQHF TGTGCCAGCAGTTCTCTAGATGCGGAGCCCCAGCATTTT
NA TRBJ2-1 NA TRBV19 CASSIVLSGNEQFF TGTGCCAGTAGTATCGTCCTTTCGGGTAATGAGCAGTTCTTC
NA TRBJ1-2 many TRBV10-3 CAISDKESNYGYTF TGTGCCATCAGTGATAAGGAGTCTAACTATGGCTACACCTTC
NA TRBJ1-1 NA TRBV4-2 CASSQAGGRTELGNTEAFF TGTGCCAGCAGCCAAGCGGGCGGTAGGACAGAACTGGGGAACACTGAAGCTTTCTTT
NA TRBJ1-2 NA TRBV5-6 CASSWGPGPGYTF TGTGCCAGCAGCTGGGGGCCAGGACCTGGCTACACCTTC
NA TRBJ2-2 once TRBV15 CATSRDRGTGELFF TGTGCCACCAGCAGAGATAGGGGTACCGGGGAGCTGTTTTTT